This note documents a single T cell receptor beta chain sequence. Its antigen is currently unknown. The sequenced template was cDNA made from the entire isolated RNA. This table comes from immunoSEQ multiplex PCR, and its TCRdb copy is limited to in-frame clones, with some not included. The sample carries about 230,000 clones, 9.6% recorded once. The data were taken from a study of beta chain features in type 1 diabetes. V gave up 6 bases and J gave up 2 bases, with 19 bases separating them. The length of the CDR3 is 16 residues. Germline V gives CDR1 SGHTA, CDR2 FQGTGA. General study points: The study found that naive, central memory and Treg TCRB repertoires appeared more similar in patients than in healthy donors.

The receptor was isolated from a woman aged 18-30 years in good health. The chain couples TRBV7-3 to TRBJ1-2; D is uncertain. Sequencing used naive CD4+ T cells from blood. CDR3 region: CASSPGLSLMNYGYTF. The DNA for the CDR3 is TGTGCCAGCAGTCCCGGTCTCTCTCTAATGAACTATGGCTACACCTTC. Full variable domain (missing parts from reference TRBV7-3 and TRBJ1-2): GAGVSQTPSNKVTEKGKYVELRCDPISGHTALYWYRQSLGQGPEFLIYFQGTGAADDSGLPNDRFFAVRPEGSVSTLKIQRTERGDSAVYLCASSPGLSLMNYGYTFGSGTRLTVV.